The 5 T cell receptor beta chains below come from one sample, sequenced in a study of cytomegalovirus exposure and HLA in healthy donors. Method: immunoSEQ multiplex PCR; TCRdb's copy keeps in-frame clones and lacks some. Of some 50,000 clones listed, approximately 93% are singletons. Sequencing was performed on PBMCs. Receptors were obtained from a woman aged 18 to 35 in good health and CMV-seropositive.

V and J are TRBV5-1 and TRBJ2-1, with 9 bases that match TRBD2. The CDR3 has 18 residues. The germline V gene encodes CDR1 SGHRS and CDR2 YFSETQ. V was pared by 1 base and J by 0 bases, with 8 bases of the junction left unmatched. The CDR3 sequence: CASSLMLAGELSYNEQFF. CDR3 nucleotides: TGCGCCAGCAGCTTGATGTTAGCGGGAGAACTCTCCTACAATGAGCAGTTCTTC.

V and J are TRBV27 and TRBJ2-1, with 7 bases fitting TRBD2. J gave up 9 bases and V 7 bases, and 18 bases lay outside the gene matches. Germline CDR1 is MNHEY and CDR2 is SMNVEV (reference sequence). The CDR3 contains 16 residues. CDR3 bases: TGTGCCAGCACTCCGAAGGGGACTACTATGTGGGGTGAGCAGTTCTTC. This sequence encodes CASTPKGTTMWGEQFF.

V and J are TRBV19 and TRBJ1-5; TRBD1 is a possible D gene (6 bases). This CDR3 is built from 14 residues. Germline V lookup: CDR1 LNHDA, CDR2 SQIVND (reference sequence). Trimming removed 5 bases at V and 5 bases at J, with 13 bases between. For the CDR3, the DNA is TGTGCCAGTAGTGTGACAGGTTGGGATCAGCCCCAGCATTTT. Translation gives CASSVTGWDQPQHF.

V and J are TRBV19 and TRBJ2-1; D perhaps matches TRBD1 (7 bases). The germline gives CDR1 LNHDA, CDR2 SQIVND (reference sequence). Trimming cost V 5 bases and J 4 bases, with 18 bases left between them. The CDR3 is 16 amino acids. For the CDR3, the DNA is TGTGCCAGTAGTGCGTCAGGGGGGAGCCGATACAATGAGCAGTTCTTC. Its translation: CASSASGGSRYNEQFF. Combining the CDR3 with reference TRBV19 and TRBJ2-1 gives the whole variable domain DGGITQSPKYLFRKEGQNVTLSCEQNLNHDAMYWYRQDPGQGLRLIYYSQIVNDFQKGDIAEGYSVSREKKESFPLTVTSAQKNPTAFYLCASSASGGSRYNEQFFGPGTRLTVL.

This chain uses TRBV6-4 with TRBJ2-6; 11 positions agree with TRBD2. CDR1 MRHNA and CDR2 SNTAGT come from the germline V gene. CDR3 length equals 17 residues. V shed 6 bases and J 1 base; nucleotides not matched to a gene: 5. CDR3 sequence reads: CASSPGTSGSGANVLTF. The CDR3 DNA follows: TGTGCCAGCAGCCCCGGGACTAGCGGTTCTGGGGCCAACGTCCTGACTTTC.